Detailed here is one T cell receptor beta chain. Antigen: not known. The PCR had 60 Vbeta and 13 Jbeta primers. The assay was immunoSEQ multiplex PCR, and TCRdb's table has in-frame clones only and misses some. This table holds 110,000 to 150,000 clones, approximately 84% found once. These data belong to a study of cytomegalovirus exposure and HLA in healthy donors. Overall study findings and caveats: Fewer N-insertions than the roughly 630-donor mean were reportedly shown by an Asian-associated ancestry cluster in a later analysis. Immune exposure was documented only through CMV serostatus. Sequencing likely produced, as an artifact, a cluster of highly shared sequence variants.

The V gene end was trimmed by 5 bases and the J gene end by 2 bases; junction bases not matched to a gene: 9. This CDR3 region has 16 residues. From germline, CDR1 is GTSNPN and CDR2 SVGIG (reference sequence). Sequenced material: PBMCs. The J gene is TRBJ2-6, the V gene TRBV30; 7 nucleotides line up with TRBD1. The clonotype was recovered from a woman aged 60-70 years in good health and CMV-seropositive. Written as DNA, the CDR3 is TGTGCCTGGGACCGGGACAGAGGAACTGGGGCCAACGTCCTGACTTTC. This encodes CAWDRDRGTGANVLTF.